One sample yielded the 2 T cell receptor beta chains listed below, sequenced in a study of blood T cell repertoires in COVID-19. Generated by immunoSEQ multiplex PCR, the TCRdb table keeps only in-frame clones and is missing some. The sample comprises fewer than 250,000 clones, roughly 80% of which are singletons, and about 7.8% rests with the top ten. Sample: peripheral blood. The receptors derive from a woman aged 55-69 years with COVID-19, enrolled during active disease.

The chain is built from TRBV4-2 and TRBJ2-1; possible D gene TRBD1, 5 bases. Per germline, CDR1 LGHNA and CDR2 YNFKEQ. V dropped 0 bases and J dropped 5 bases, with 20 bases sitting between them. The CDR3 loop spans 18 amino acids. This CDR3 is CASSQDHTSGSGHNEQFF. The CDR3 region has the DNA TGTGCCAGCAGCCAAGATCACACTTCAGGGTCGGGCCACAATGAGCAGTTCTTC.

The chain uses TRBV3-1 (or the pseudogene TRBV3-2) and TRBJ2-1; D gene unclear. Germline V gene lookup returns CDR1 LGHDT and CDR2 YNNKEL (reference sequence). Trimming took off 1 base at V and 5 bases at J, with 12 bases between the two ends. The CDR3 has 15 residues. CDR3 residues: CASSQVLALNNEQFF. The DNA for the CDR3 is TGTGCCAGCAGCCAAGTTTTAGCCTTGAACAATGAGCAGTTCTTC.